This TCR beta chain was identified in a study of cytomegalovirus exposure and HLA in healthy donors. This clone was seen more than once but under ten times. Germline values: CDR1 SGDLS, CDR2 YYNGEE. This CDR3 contains 15 residues. V was clipped by 0 bases and J by 2 bases, with 11 bases between them. The PCR was carried out with 60 Vbeta primers and 13 Jbeta primers. The protocol was immunoSEQ multiplex PCR, while the TCRdb copy is restricted to in-frame clones and leaves out a portion. The data contain roughly 100,000 clones, 13% to 15% of them singletons. The receptor was isolated from a female donor in good health and CMV-seronegative. This chain joins TRBV9 and TRBJ2-5, with D possibly matching TRBD2 (6 bases). The sequencing input was PBMCs. The CDR3: CASSVGLASQETQYF. Here the CDR3 DNA reads TGTGCCAGCAGCGTAGGGCTAGCGTCGCAAGAGACCCAGTACTTC.